The 4 T cell receptor beta chains below come from one sample, sequenced in a study of T-cell reconstitution after alpha-beta-depleted transplantation in children (dated by TCRdb to about 2016). Library preparation was by PCR. Sequencing instrument: Illumina HiSeq 2500. Molecular barcoding was employed in the preparation of TCR libraries, with unique molecular identifiers being used to normalize TCRbeta repertoire quantification. TCRdb trimmed the raw reads at Q25, called clones with MiXCR and kept productive beta chains. When rows share a CDR3 protein, they turn into one entry using the most common DNA and genes. The sample table shows about 540,000 distinct CDR3 sequences, and approximately 16% are seen once. Roughly 3.3% of the sample comes from the top ten. The sample in question was PBMCs from the stem cell graft donor, obtained from the stem cell graft. These receptors came from a human donor who donated a stem cell graft to a child with acute lymphoblastic leukemia.

The table lists this clonotype with many counts. The genes are TRBV6-4 and TRBJ1-1; weak D call: TRBD1 (6 bases). V gave up 5 bases and J gave up 4 bases, with 14 bases separating them. The CDR3 is 14 residues long. Germline V CDR1 and CDR2: MRHNA, SNTAGT. The CDR3 nucleotides are TGTGCCAGCAGTTCGGACAGTACCCTCACTGAAGCTTTCTTT. Its translation is CASSSDSTLTEAFF.

This clonotype was seen more than once but under ten times. The chain carries TRBV18 and TRBJ2-7; 11 nucleotides agree with TRBD1. The CDR3 covers 16 residues. V shed 6 bases and J 4 bases; nucleotides not matched to a gene: 11. Germline V gene data show CDR1 as KGHSH and CDR2 as LQKENI. The CDR3 here is CASSPERDRGRYEQYF. Here the CDR3 DNA reads TGTGCCAGCTCCCCTGAGAGGGACAGGGGGAGGTACGAGCAGTACTTC.

The chain combines TRBV18 with TRBJ2-7; TRBD2 might be the D (6 bases). The CDR3 is 14 amino acids. Trimming cost V 4 bases and J 1 base, with 11 bases left between them. Germline values: CDR1 KGHSH, CDR2 LQKENI. The CDR3 protein is CASSLRDGSYEQYF. The CDR3, as DNA: TGTGCCAGCTCACTGCGGGACGGATCCTACGAGCAGTACTTC.

The J gene is TRBJ1-1, the V gene TRBV5-1, with D maybe TRBD1 (6 bases). CDR1 is SGHRS, CDR2 YFSETQ, per germline. The CDR3 contains 14 residues. V was clipped by 4 bases and J by 3 bases, with 13 bases between them. The CDR3 protein is CASSPGAADTEAFF. The CDR3 DNA is TGCGCCAGCAGCCCGGGGGCCGCGGACACTGAAGCTTTCTTT.